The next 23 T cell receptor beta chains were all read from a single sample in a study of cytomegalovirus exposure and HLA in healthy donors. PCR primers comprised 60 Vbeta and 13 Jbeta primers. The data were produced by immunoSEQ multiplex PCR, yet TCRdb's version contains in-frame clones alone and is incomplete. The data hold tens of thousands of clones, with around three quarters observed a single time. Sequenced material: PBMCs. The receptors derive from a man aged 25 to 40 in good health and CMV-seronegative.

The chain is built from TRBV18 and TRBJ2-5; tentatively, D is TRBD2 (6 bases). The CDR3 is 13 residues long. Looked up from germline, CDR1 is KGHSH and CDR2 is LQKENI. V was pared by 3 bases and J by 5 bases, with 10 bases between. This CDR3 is CASSPPGEETQYF. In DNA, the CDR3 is TGTGCCAGCTCACCCCCGGGGGAGGAGACCCAGTACTTC. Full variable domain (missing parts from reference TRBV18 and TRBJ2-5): NAGVMQNPRHLVRRRGQEARLRCSPMKGHSHVYWYRQLPEEGLKFMVYLQKENIIDESGMPKERFSAEFPKEGPSILRIQQVVRGDSAAYFCASSPPGEETQYFGPGTRLLVL.

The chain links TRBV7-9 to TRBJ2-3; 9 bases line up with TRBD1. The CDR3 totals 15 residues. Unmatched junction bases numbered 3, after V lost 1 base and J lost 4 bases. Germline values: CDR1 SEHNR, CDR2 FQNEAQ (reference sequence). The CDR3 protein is CASSLEGTGSDTQYF. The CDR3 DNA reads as TGTGCCAGCAGCTTAGAAGGGACAGGGTCAGATACGCAGTATTTT.

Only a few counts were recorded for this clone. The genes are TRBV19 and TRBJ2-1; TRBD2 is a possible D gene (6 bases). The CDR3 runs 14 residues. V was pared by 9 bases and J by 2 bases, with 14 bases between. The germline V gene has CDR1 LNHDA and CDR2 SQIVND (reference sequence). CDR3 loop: CASRTSSPYNEQFF. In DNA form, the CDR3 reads TGTGCCAGCCGAACTAGCTCCCCCTACAATGAGCAGTTCTTC.

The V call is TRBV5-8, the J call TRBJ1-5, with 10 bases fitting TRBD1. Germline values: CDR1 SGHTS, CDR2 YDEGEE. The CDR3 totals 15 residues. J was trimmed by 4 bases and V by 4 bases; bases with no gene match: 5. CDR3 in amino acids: CASSIGTGENQPQHF. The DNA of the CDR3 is TGTGCCAGCAGCATCGGGACAGGGGAGAATCAGCCCCAGCATTTT.

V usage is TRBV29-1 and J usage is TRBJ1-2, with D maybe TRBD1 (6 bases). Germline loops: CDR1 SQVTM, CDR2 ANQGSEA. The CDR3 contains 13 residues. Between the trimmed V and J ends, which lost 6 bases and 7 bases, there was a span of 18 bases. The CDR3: CSVDKQGSIGYTF. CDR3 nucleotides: TGCAGCGTCGATAAACAGGGATCCATTGGCTACACCTTC.

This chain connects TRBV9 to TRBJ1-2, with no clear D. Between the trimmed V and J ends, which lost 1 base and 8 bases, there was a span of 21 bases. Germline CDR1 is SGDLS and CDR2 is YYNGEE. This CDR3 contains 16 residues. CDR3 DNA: TGTGCCAGCAGCGTAAATTGGCAACCCCTTGGGGAGGGCTACACCTTC. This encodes CASSVNWQPLGEGYTF.

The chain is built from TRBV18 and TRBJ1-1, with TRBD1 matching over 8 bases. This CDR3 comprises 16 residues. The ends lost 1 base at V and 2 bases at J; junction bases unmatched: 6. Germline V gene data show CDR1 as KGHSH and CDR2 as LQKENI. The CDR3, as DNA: TGTGCCAGCTCACCACGAAACAGGGGGGAAAACACTGAAGCTTTCTTT. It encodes CASSPRNRGENTEAFF.

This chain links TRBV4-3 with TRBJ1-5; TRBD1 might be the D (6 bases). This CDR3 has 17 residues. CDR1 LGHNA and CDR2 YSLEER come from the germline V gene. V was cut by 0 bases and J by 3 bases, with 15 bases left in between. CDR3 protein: CASSQDSTGLNNQPQHF. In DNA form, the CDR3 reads TGCGCCAGCAGCCAAGATTCCACAGGGCTTAACAATCAGCCCCAGCATTTT.

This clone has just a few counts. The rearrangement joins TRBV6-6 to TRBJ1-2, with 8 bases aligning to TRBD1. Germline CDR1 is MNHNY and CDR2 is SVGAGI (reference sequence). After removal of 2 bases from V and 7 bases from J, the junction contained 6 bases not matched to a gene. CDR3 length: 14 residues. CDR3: CASSYGPGGSGYTF. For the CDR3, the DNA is TGTGCCAGCAGTTACGGTCCAGGGGGCAGTGGCTACACCTTC.

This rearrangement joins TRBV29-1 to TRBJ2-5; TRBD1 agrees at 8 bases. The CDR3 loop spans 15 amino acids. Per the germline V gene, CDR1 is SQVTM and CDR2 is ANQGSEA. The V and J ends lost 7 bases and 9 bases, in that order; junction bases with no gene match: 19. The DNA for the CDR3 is TGCAGCGAGACACTCCTCGGACAGGGTAGCGTGGCCCAGTACTTC. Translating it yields CSETLLGQGSVAQYF.

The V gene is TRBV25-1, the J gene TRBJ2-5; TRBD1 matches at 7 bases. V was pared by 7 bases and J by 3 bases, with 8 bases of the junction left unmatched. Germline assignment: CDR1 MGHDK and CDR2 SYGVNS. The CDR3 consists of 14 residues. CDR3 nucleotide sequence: TGTGCCAGCACCCCGGGACAGAGTAAAGAGACCCAGTACTTC. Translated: CASTPGQSKETQYF.

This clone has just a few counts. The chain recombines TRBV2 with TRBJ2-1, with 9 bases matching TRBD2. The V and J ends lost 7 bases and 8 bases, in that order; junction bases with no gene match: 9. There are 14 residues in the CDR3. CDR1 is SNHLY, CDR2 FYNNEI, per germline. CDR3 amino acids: CASMWREGLDEQFF. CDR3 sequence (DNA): TGTGCCAGCATGTGGCGGGAGGGCCTCGATGAGCAGTTCTTC.

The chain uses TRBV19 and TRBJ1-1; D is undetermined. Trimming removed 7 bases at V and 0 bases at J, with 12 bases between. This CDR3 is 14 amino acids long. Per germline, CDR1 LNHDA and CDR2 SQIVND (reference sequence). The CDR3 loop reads CASKRSGMNTEAFF. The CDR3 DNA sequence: TGTGCCAGTAAAAGGTCGGGTATGAACACTGAAGCTTTCTTT.

CDR3 region: CASSEGLARKETQYF. CDR3 coding DNA: TGCGCCAGCAGTGAAGGTCTAGCGAGAAAAGAGACCCAGTACTTC. The chain carries TRBV10-2 and TRBJ2-5; TRBD2 might be the D (6 bases). CDR3 size: 15 residues. Germline V CDR1 and CDR2: WSHSY, SAAADI. V lost 3 bases and J 3 bases, leaving 14 bases between the germline ends.

The CDR3 DNA reads as TGTGCCAGAGCTTCAGGGAGGAGAGATGAAAAACTGTTTTTT. Translating it yields CARASGRRDEKLFF. The chain uses TRBV19 and TRBJ1-4, with D maybe TRBD1 (5 bases). Trimming removed 9 bases from V and 6 bases from J, with 17 bases in between. Germline-derived CDR1 and CDR2 are LNHDA and SQIVND (reference sequence). The length of the CDR3 is 14 residues. Combining the CDR3 with reference TRBV19 and TRBJ1-4 gives the whole variable domain DGGITQSPKYLFRKEGQNVTLSCEQNLNHDAMYWYRQDPGQGLRLIYYSQIVNDFQKGDIAEGYSVSREKKESFPLTVTSAQKNPTAFYLCARASGRRDEKLFFGSGTQLSVL.

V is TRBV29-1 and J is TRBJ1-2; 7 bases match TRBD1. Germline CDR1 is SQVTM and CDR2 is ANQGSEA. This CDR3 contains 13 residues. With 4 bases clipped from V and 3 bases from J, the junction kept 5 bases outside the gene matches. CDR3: CSVVGTEYYGYTF. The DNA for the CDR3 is TGCAGCGTTGTCGGGACAGAATACTATGGCTACACCTTC. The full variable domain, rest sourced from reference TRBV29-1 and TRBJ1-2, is SAVISQKPSRDICQRGTSLTIQCQVDSQVTMMFWYRQQPGQSLTLIATANQGSEATYESGFVIDKFPISRPNLTFSTLTVSNMSPEDSSIYLCSVVGTEYYGYTFGSGTRLTVV.

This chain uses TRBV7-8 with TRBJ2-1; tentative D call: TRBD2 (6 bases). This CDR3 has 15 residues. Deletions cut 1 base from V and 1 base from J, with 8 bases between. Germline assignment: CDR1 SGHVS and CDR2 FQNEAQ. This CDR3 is CASSLGGVSYNEQFF. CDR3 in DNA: TGTGCCAGCAGCTTAGGCGGGGTTTCCTACAATGAGCAGTTCTTC.

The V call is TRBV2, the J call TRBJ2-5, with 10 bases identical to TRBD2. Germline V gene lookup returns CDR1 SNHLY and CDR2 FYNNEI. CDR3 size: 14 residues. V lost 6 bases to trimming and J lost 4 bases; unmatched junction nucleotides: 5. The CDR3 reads CASSSGLARETQYF. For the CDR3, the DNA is TGTGCCAGCAGCTCGGGACTAGCGAGAGAGACCCAGTACTTC.

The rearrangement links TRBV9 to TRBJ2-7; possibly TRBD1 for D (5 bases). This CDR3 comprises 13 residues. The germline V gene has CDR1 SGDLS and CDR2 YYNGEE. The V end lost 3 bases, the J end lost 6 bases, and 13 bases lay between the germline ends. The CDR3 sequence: CASSATDGGEQYV. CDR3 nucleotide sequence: TGTGCCAGCAGCGCGACAGATGGTGGCGAGCAGTACGTC.

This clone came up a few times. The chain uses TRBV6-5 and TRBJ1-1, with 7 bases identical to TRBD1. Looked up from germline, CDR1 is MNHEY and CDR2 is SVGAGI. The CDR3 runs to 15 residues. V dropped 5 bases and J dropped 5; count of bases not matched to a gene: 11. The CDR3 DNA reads TGTGCCAGCAGTACTCTGGACAGGCAGGGGACTGAAGCTTTCTTT. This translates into CASSTLDRQGTEAFF.

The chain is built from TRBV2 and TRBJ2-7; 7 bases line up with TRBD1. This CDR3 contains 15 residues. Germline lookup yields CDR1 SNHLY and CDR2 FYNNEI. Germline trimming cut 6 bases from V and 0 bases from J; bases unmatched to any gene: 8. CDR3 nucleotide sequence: TGTGCCAGCAGGAGAGGGGGCTCAACCTCCTACGAGCAGTACTTC. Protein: CASRRGGSTSYEQYF.

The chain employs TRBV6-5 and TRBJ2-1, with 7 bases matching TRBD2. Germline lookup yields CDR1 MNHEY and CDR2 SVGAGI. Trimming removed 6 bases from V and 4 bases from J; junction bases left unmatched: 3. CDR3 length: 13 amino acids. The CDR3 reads CASSPGGYNEQFF. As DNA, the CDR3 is TGTGCCAGCAGCCCCGGGGGGTACAATGAGCAGTTCTTC.

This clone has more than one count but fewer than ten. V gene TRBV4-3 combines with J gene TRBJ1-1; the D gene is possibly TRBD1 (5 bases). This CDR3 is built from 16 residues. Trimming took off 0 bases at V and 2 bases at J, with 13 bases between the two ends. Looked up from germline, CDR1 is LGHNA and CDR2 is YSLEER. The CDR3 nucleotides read TGCGCCAGCAGCCAAGATCCGGGAGGGGCTAACACTGAAGCTTTCTTT. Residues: CASSQDPGGANTEAFF.